Below are 4 T cell receptor beta chains sequenced from a single sample in a study of T cells expressing NK-cell markers. With the 5' RACE reads reprocessed, TCRdb shows one record per CDR3 protein and no DNA. The listing records 200,000 to 300,000 distinct CDR3 sequences. Source material: blood T cells: a sorted CD56 or NKG2C T cell subset, CD4+ or CD8+ T cells, or bulk PBMC T cells (not recorded which). These TCRs come from a man aged 18 to 35 in good health.

The chain employs TRBV6-2 or TRBV6-3 and TRBJ2-1. Germline V lookup: CDR1 MNHEY, CDR2 SVGEGT. This CDR3 region has 16 residues. CDR3 region: CASSYLRTLSYNEQFF.

The chain has TRBV6-1 and TRBJ2-2. Germline V CDR1 and CDR2: MNHNS, SASEGT. The CDR3 loop spans 11 amino acids. The chain's CDR3 is CASREVGELFF.

V and J are TRBV20-1 and TRBJ1-5; TCRdb picks TRBD1, but there is no DNA to check that call. The CDR3 length is 16 residues. Per germline, CDR1 DFQATT and CDR2 SNEGSKA (reference sequence). The CDR3 region is CSARGGGGHSNQPQHF.

The chain uses TRBV5-8 and TRBJ1-5. This CDR3 spans 16 amino acids. Per germline, CDR1 SGHTS and CDR2 YDEGEE. CDR3: CASSSGSMGSNQPQHF.